This T cell receptor (beta chain) was captured in a study of blood T cell repertoires in COVID-19. Study as a whole: Researchers got acute and convalescent COVID-19 samples from the United States, Italy and Spain. T cells, B-cell-depleted T cells, or PBMCs supplied cDNA or gDNA.

As originally analysed: Amplifying reference gene primers gave estimates of nucleated cell counts. The assay was immunoSEQ multiplex PCR, and TCRdb's table has in-frame clones only and misses some. From that table come the V and J calls and clone size; the DNA was used to work out D and trimming. This sample has around 300,000 clones, with 70% to 90% found just once. The CDR3 length is 15 residues. V dropped 7 bases and J dropped 13; count of bases not matched to a gene: 18. The germline V gene has CDR1 SGHTS and CDR2 YDEGEE. Patients at the Seattle site were enrolled during active infection and followed longitudinally.

The chain recombines TRBV5-8 with TRBJ2-1, with 9 nucleotides matching TRBD1. Source material: peripheral blood. This sequence was found in a woman in her twenties or thirties with COVID-19, enrolled during active disease. The CDR3 loop reads CASLGNWDRAKSQFF. CDR3 nucleotides: TGTGCCAGCTTGGGAAACTGGGACAGGGCCAAAAGCCAGTTCTTC.